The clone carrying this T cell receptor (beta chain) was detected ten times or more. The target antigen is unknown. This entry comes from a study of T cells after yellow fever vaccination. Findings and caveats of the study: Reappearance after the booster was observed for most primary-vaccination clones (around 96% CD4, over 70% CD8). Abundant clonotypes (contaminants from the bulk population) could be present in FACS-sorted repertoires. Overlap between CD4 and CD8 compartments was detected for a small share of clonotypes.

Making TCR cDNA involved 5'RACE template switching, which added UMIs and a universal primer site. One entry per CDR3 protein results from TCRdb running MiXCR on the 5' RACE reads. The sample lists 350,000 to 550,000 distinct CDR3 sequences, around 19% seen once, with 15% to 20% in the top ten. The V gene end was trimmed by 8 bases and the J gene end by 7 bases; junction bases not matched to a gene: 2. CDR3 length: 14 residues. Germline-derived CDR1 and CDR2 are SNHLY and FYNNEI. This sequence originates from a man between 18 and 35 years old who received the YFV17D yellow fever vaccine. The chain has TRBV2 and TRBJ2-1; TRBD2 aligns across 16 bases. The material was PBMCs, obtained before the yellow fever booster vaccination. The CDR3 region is CASGGLAGGNEQFF. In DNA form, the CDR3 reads TGTGCCAGCGGGGGACTAGCGGGGGGGAATGAGCAGTTCTTC.